This T cell receptor (beta chain) is drawn from a study of control samples from healthy donors and cancer patients. Clones were read by immunoSEQ multiplex PCR, and TCRdb kept only the in-frame ones, dropping some. The sample carries roughly 100,000 clones, roughly 94% recorded once. CDR1 is SGHRS, CDR2 YFSETQ, per germline. The CDR3 is 15 residues long. The V and J ends lost 1 base and 3 bases respectively, with 10 bases between them. The sequenced sample was blood. The chain recombines TRBV5-1 with TRBJ2-2; D gene uncertain. The TCR comes from a young woman in good health. The CDR3 DNA follows: TGCGCCAGCAGCTTGCGGTTGGCGGACACCGGGGAGCTGTTTTTT. It codes for CASSLRLADTGELFF.